This passage covers 4 T cell receptor beta chains from one sample sequenced in a study of early stage breast cancer tumors. Using immunoSEQ multiplex PCR, the repertoire was profiled, and TCRdb retains in-frame clones only, with some absent. The sample lists 45,000 to 60,000 clones, about 83% occurring once. Sequences were obtained from blood. The receptors come from a person aged 45 to 60 with breast cancer.

V and J are TRBV18 and TRBJ2-3; either TRBD1 or TRBD2 may supply D (5 bases each). CDR1 is KGHSH, CDR2 LQKENI, per germline. Trimming pared 2 bases from V and 4 bases from J, leaving 10 bases between. The CDR3 runs to 14 residues. CDR3 sequence: CASSPIGDADTQYF. The DNA for the CDR3 is TGTGCCAGCTCACCAATTGGGGACGCAGATACGCAGTATTTT.

The chain recombines TRBV19 with TRBJ2-5, with D possibly matching TRBD2 (6 bases). V gave up 4 bases and J gave up 2 bases, with 14 bases separating them. In germline, CDR1 is LNHDA, CDR2 SQIVND (reference sequence). The CDR3 has 15 amino acids. The CDR3, as DNA: TGTGCCAGTAGTACTCTAGCGAGAAGACAAGAGACCCAGTACTTC. The encoded protein is CASSTLARRQETQYF.

J is TRBJ2-3 and V is TRBV7-9, with 8 bases fitting TRBD2. V was clipped by 6 bases and J by 10 bases; unmatched bases: 12. This CDR3 region has 14 residues. Germline CDR1 and CDR2: SEHNR and FQNEAQ (reference sequence). The CDR3 loop reads CASSLGAGGPAQYF. DNA for the CDR3: TGTGCCAGCAGTCTCGGGGCGGGAGGACCTGCGCAGTATTTT.

The chain employs TRBV6-4 and TRBJ1-1; TRBD1 might be the D (6 bases). Germline-derived CDR1 and CDR2 are MRHNA and SNTAGT. The CDR3 consists of 13 residues. V was pared by 6 bases and J by 1 base, with 9 bases between. The CDR3 region has the DNA TGTGCCAGCAGCCCGACAGGGAACACTGAAGCTTTCTTT. Translating gives CASSPTGNTEAFF.